Following are 27 T cell receptor beta chains from one sample sequenced in a study of cytomegalovirus exposure and HLA in healthy donors. The PCR had 60 Vbeta and 13 Jbeta primers. This table comes from immunoSEQ multiplex PCR, and its TCRdb copy is limited to in-frame clones, with some not included. This table holds around 110,000 clones, roughly 80% found once. Specimen: PBMCs. These receptor sequences come from a man younger than 45 in good health and CMV-seronegative.

The chain carries TRBV5-1 and TRBJ2-1; 7 nucleotides line up with TRBD1. Germline V gene lookup returns CDR1 SGHRS and CDR2 YFSETQ. The CDR3 runs 15 residues. J gave up 0 bases and V 2 bases, and 2 bases lay outside the gene matches. CDR3 amino acids: CASSFDRASYNEQFF. For the CDR3, the DNA is TGCGCCAGCAGCTTTGACAGGGCCTCCTACAATGAGCAGTTCTTC. The whole variable domain, remainder taken from reference TRBV5-1 and TRBJ2-1, is KAGVTQTPRYLIKTRGQQVTLSCSPISGHRSVSWYQQTPGQGLQFLFEYFSETQRNKGNFPGRFSGRQFSNSRSEMNVSTLELGDSALYLCASSFDRASYNEQFFGPGTRLTVL.

The chain uses TRBV10-1 and TRBJ2-7, with D uncertain. This CDR3 contains 14 residues. Per germline, CDR1 WNHNN and CDR2 SYGVQD (reference sequence). V shed 5 bases and J shed 2 bases, with 13 bases lying between them. CDR3: CASSPRLSTYEQYF. DNA of the CDR3: TGCGCCAGCAGTCCCAGGTTATCAACCTACGAGCAGTACTTC.

This clone appeared a single time. The chain employs TRBV7-9 and TRBJ2-5, with TRBD2 as a possible D gene (7 bases). Looked up from germline, CDR1 is SEHNR and CDR2 is FQNEAQ (reference sequence). The V and J ends lost 5 bases and 5 bases respectively, with 24 bases between them. CDR3 length: 17 residues. For the CDR3, the DNA is TGTGCCAGCAGCCCTCGGGGGGTTTACAGGGACGGGGAGACCCAGTACTTC. Protein sequence: CASSPRGVYRDGETQYF.

This sequence joins TRBV7-9 and TRBJ2-5; 7 positions match TRBD1. Per the germline V gene, CDR1 is SEHNR and CDR2 is FQNEAQ (reference sequence). This CDR3 spans 16 amino acids. Trimming removed 5 bases from V and 1 base from J; junction bases left unmatched: 10. CDR3 coding DNA: TGTGCCAGCAGCACCAGGGACAGTATAGCCCAAGAGACCCAGTACTTC. The encoded protein is CASSTRDSIAQETQYF.

In this sample, this clone turned up a few times. The chain recombines TRBV7-2 with TRBJ1-6; 8 bases fit TRBD1. V trimming: 1 base; J trimming: 7 bases; junction bases outside the gene matches: 3. Per germline, CDR1 SGHTA and CDR2 FQGNSA. The CDR3 sequence is 15 residues long. CDR3 sequence reads: CASSLDNRGNSPLHF. The CDR3 nucleotides are TGTGCCAGCAGCTTAGATAACAGGGGGAATTCACCCCTCCACTTT.

The chain is built from TRBV6-5 and TRBJ1-2; D is possibly TRBD1 (5 bases). V lost 11 bases and J 4 bases, leaving 17 bases between the germline ends. The CDR3 consists of 13 residues. Germline CDR1 and CDR2: MNHEY and SVGAGI. The chain's CDR3 is CASNSRVGYGYTF. The CDR3 nucleotides read TGTGCCTCCAATTCCAGGGTGGGCTATGGCTACACCTTC.

The gene calls are TRBV5-1 and TRBJ2-1, with D possibly matching TRBD1 (6 bases). The CDR3 is 14 amino acids. The V end lost 3 bases, the J end lost 10 bases, and 17 bases lay between the germline ends. In germline, CDR1 is SGHRS, CDR2 YFSETQ. The CDR3 is CASSSPSTGSEQFF. The DNA for the CDR3 is TGCGCCAGCAGCTCGCCATCCACAGGGAGCGAGCAGTTCTTC.

The rearrangement uses TRBV30 and TRBJ1-2, with TRBD1 identical over 11 bases. The CDR3 covers 15 residues. J gave up 2 bases and V 0 bases, and 2 bases lay outside the gene matches. CDR1 GTSNPN and CDR2 SVGIG come from the germline V gene (reference sequence). CDR3 region: CAWSVWTGGNYGYTF. DNA of the CDR3: TGTGCCTGGAGTGTCTGGACAGGGGGCAACTATGGCTACACCTTC.

The chain joins TRBV28 to TRBJ1-6; D not certain. Germline V gives CDR1 MDHEN, CDR2 SYDVKM. CDR3 size: 14 residues. V was trimmed by 2 bases and J by 4 bases, leaving 6 bases between them. The CDR3 is CASSLQQYNSPLHF. The DNA of the CDR3 is TGTGCCAGCAGTTTACAACAGTATAATTCACCCCTCCACTTT.

The genes are TRBV11-2 and TRBJ2-7; D is perhaps TRBD1 (6 bases). With 4 bases removed from V and 5 bases from J, the gap between germline ends came to 18 bases. Germline-derived CDR1 and CDR2 are SGHAT and FQNNGV. CDR3 size: 15 residues. The CDR3 DNA follows: TGTGCCAGCAGCTCCCAGGGGATCAGTAAGAACGAGCAGTACTTC. Encoded protein: CASSSQGISKNEQYF. Complete variable domain (other parts from reference TRBV11-2 and TRBJ2-7): EAGVAQSPRYKIIEKRQSVAFWCNPISGHATLYWYQQILGQGPKLLIQFQNNGVVDDSQLPKDRFSAERLKGVDSTLKIQPAKLEDSAVYLCASSSQGISKNEQYFGPGTRLTVT.

This sequence joins TRBV28 and TRBJ2-5, with 7 nucleotides matching TRBD1. Trimming at V came to 10 bases and at J to 2 bases, leaving 4 bases not matched to a gene. Germline CDR1 reads MDHEN; CDR2 reads SYDVKM. This CDR3 comprises 12 residues. CDR3 region: CATGTAQETQYF. The CDR3 DNA is TGTGCCACCGGGACAGCTCAAGAGACCCAGTACTTC.

The V call is TRBV7-5, the J call TRBJ1-5; the table's D gene call, TRBD1, was not cross checked with the DNA. TRBV7-5 is shown as a pseudogene. The CDR3 is 15 amino acids. CDR3 DNA sequence: TGTGTCAGAAGCTTCTTTGTGCCAGGGGGACAGCCCCAGCATTTT. Encoded protein: CVRSFFVPGGQPQHF.

This clone occurred a few times. The chain employs TRBV9 and TRBJ2-7; 8 bases match TRBD2. Germline V gives CDR1 SGDLS, CDR2 YYNGEE. This CDR3 contains 14 residues. J gave up 4 bases and V 0 bases, and 3 bases lay outside the gene matches. This CDR3 is CASSVAGGGYEQYF. The CDR3 DNA is TGTGCCAGCAGCGTAGCCGGGGGGGGGTACGAGCAGTACTTC.

The rearrangement links TRBV4-1 to TRBJ2-7; D is possibly TRBD2 (5 bases). CDR3 size: 14 residues. Per the germline V gene, CDR1 is MGHRA and CDR2 is YSYEKL. Trimming left V 0 bases short and J 2 bases short, with 8 bases between. CDR3 nucleotides: TGCGCCAGCAGCCAAGATCCCGGGACCTACGAGCAGTACTTC. Its translation: CASSQDPGTYEQYF.

As regards this clone: Compared with germline, one end of the junction differs, possibly owing to a read error. This chain uses TRBV5-6 with TRBJ1-6; the D gene is possibly TRBD1 (6 bases). The CDR3 has 12 residues. Germline V lookup: CDR1 SGHDT, CDR2 YYEEEE. In DNA, the CDR3 is TGTGCCAGCAGCTTGGGAAGGGACAACTTTCTCTTT. It yields the protein CASSLGRDNFLF. The full variable domain, completed using reference TRBV5-6 and TRBJ1-6, is DAGVTQSPTHLIKTRGQQVTLRCSPKSGHDTVSWYQQALGQGPQFIFQYYEEEERQRGNFPDRFSGHQFPNYSSELNVNALLLGDSALYLCASSLGRDNFLFGNGTRLTVT.

J is TRBJ2-3 and V is TRBV27; 7 nucleotides line up with TRBD1. The CDR3 covers 16 residues. CDR1 is MNHEY and CDR2 is SMNVEV in the germline V gene (reference sequence). V shed 5 bases and J 0 bases; nucleotides not matched to a gene: 8. This CDR3 is CASSPWTGSSTDTQYF. Written as DNA, the CDR3 is TGTGCCAGCAGTCCGTGGACAGGTTCTAGCACAGATACGCAGTATTTT.

This clone has a single count. The chain couples TRBV30 to TRBJ1-1; TRBD1 agrees at 8 bases. V lost 1 base to trimming and J lost 2 bases; unmatched junction nucleotides: 6. The CDR3 length is 15 residues. Germline-derived CDR1 and CDR2 are GTSNPN and SVGIG (reference sequence). For the CDR3, the DNA is TGTGCCTGGAGTGCTTTAGGACAGGGTAACACTGAAGCTTTCTTT. Translating it yields CAWSALGQGNTEAFF.

This sequence joins TRBV2 and TRBJ2-1, with D unresolved. V was trimmed by 7 bases and J by 3 bases, leaving 10 bases between them. Germline V gene data show CDR1 as SNHLY and CDR2 as FYNNEI. CDR3 size: 13 residues. The CDR3 sequence is CASKSAVYNEQFF. The CDR3 coding sequence is TGTGCCAGCAAGTCTGCAGTCTACAATGAGCAGTTCTTC. Based on the CDR3 plus reference TRBV2 and TRBJ2-1, the full variable domain is EPEVTQTPSHQVTQMGQEVILRCVPISNHLYFYWYRQILGQKVEFLVSFYNNEISEKSEIFDDQFSVERPDGSNFTLKIRSTKLEDSAMYFCASKSAVYNEQFFGPGTRLTVL.

The genes are TRBV27 and TRBJ2-3; 15 nucleotides match TRBD2. V was clipped by 6 bases and J by 0 bases; unmatched bases: 10. The CDR3 is 19 residues long. Germline V CDR1 and CDR2: MNHEY, SMNVEV (reference sequence). CDR3: CASSRTSGGDLSSTDTQYF. In nucleotides, the CDR3 is TGTGCCAGCAGCCGGACTAGCGGGGGGGATTTATCTAGCACAGATACGCAGTATTTT.

The rearrangement links TRBV6-5 to TRBJ1-2; TRBD1 matches 10 bases. Germline V gene data show CDR1 as MNHEY and CDR2 as SVGAGI. The CDR3 consists of 16 residues. The V segment lost 2 bases and the J segment 0 bases; nucleotides outside the gene matches: 3. The CDR3 nucleotides are TGTGCCAGCAGTTACGCGGACAGGGGGACTAACTATGGCTACACCTTC. It is translated as CASSYADRGTNYGYTF.

Of note for this clone: Other DNA sequences of this sample code for an identical CDR3. This sequence joins TRBV11-2 and TRBJ1-1; 7 bases agree with TRBD1. The germline V gene encodes CDR1 SGHAT and CDR2 FQNNGV. The CDR3 has 14 residues. With 6 bases clipped from V and 0 bases from J, the junction kept 4 bases outside the gene matches. CDR3 protein: CASSLGQLNTEAFF. The CDR3, as DNA: TGTGCCAGCAGTTTGGGACAGCTGAACACTGAAGCTTTCTTT.

This clone was recorded only once. CDR3 sequence: CASSEGPYGGYEQYF. CDR3 bases: TGTGCCAGCAGTGAAGGGCCCTACGGGGGCTACGAGCAGTACTTC. V and J are TRBV2 and TRBJ2-7; possible D gene TRBD2, 6 bases. This CDR3 spans 15 amino acids. V lost 1 base to trimming and J lost 3 bases, with 13 bases between them. The V gene's germline CDR1 is SNHLY and CDR2 FYNNEI.

The gene calls are TRBV19 and TRBJ2-5, with 8 bases identical to TRBD1. In germline, CDR1 is LNHDA, CDR2 SQIVND (reference sequence). V dropped 6 bases and J dropped 6; count of bases not matched to a gene: 12. The CDR3 runs to 15 residues. For the CDR3, the DNA is TGTGCCAGTAGCCAGGAATCCAGGGGGCTGAAGACCCAGTACTTC. It is translated as CASSQESRGLKTQYF.

The rearrangement joins TRBV9 to TRBJ2-7, with a tentative D call TRBD2 (5 bases). The CDR3 is 15 residues long. Germline CDR1 SGDLS, CDR2 YYNGEE. V was shortened by 0 bases and J by 5 bases, with 15 bases between the two germline ends. CDR3 coding DNA: TGTGCCAGCAGCGTAGTGGGTAGCGTTTATGACGAGCAGTACTTC. It yields the protein CASSVVGSVYDEQYF.

CDR3 sequence (DNA): TGTGCCAGCAGTTTTGATACCACAGTTTTACCCGGGGAGCTGTTTTTT. Translating gives CASSFDTTVLPGELFF. The chain uses TRBV28 and TRBJ2-2, with D uncertain. The CDR3 runs to 16 residues. Germline V gene sequence: CDR1 MDHEN, CDR2 SYDVKM. Deletions cut 3 bases from V and 6 bases from J, with 17 bases between.

The CDR3 sequence: CASSQDRGFQETQYF. The CDR3, as DNA: TGCGCCAGCAGCCAAGATAGGGGCTTCCAAGAGACCCAGTACTTC. This chain connects TRBV4-3 to TRBJ2-5; tentative D call: TRBD1 (5 bases). The ends were cut back, 0 bases at V and 1 base at J, with 9 bases in the middle. This CDR3 has 15 residues. CDR1 and CDR2 from the germline V gene are LGHNA and YSLEER.

The count of this clone is one. This rearrangement joins TRBV14 to TRBJ1-1; 9 nucleotides align to TRBD1. This CDR3 spans 19 amino acids. With V trimmed by 2 bases and J by 1 base, 14 bases remained unmatched. The germline V gene encodes CDR1 SGHDN and CDR2 FVKESK. The CDR3 here is CASSQLPGQGEWRNTEAFF. In nucleotides, the CDR3 is TGTGCCAGCAGCCAATTACCGGGACAGGGTGAATGGCGGAACACTGAAGCTTTCTTT.